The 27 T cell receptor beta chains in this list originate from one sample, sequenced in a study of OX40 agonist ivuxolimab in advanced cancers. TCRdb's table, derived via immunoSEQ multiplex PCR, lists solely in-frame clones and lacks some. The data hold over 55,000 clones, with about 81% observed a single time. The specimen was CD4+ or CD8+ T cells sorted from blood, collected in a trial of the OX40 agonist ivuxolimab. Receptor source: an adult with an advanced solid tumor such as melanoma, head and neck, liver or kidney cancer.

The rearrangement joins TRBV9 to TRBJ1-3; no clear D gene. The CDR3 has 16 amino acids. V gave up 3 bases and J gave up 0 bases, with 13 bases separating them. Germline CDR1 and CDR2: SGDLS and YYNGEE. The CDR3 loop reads CASSGWSYSSGNTIYF. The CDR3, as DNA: TGTGCCAGCAGCGGATGGTCCTACAGCTCTGGAAACACCATATATTTT.

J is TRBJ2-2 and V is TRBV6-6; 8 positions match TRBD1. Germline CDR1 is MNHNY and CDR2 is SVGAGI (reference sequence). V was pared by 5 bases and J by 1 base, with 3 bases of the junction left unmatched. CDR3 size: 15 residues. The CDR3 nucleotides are TGTGCCAGCAGTACCGACAGGGGGAACACCGGGGAGCTGTTTTTT. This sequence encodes CASSTDRGNTGELFF.

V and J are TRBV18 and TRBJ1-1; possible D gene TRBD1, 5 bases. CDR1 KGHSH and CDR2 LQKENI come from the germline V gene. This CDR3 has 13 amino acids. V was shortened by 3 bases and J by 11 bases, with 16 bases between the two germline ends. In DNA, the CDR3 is TGTGCCAGCTCACCCTCTCGTGATAGGGACGCTTTCTTT. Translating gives CASSPSRDRDAFF.

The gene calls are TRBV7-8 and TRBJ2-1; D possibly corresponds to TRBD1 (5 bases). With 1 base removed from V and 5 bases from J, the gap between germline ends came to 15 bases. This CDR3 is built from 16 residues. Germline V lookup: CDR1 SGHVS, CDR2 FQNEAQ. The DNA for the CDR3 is TGTGCCAGCAGCTTAGTTCAGGGAAACGTCCACAATGAGCAGTTCTTC. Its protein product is CASSLVQGNVHNEQFF.

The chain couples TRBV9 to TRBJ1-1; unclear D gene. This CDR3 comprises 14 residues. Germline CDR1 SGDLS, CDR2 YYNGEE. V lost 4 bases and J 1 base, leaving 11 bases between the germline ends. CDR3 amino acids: CASSPVTGNTEAFF. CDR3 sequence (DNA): TGTGCCAGCAGCCCCGTGACTGGGAACACTGAAGCTTTCTTT.

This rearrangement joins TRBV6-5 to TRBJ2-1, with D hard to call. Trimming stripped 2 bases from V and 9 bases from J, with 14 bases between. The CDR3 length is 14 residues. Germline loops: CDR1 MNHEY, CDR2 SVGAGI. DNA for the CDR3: TGTGCCAGCAGTTACGCTCGGGTCCTCACTGAGCAGTTCTTC. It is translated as CASSYARVLTEQFF.

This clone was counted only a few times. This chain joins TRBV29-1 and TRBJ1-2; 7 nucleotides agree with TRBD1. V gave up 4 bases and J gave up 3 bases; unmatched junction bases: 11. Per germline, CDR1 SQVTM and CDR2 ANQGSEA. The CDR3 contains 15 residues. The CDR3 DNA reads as TGCAGCGTTGTAAGGGGGCGGTCTGGGGACTATGGCTACACCTTC. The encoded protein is CSVVRGRSGDYGYTF.

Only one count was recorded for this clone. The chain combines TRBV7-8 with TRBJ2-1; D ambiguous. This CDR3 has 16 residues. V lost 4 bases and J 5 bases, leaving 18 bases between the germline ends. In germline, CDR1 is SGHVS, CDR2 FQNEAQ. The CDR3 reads CASSSRVAVYDNEQFF. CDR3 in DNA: TGTGCCAGCAGCTCCCGAGTCGCAGTCTACGACAATGAGCAGTTCTTC. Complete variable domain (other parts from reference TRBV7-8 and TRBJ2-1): GAGVSQSPRYKVAKRGQDVALRCDPISGHVSLFWYQQALGQGPEFLTYFQNEAQLDKSGLPSDRFFAERPEGSVSTLKIQRTQQEDSAVYLCASSSRVAVYDNEQFFGPGTRLTVL.

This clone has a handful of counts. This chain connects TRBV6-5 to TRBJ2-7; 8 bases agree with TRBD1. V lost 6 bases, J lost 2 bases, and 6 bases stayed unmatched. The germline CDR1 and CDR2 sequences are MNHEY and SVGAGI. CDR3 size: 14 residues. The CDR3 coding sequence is TGTGCCAGCAGCCACACGACAGGGGCCTACGAGCAGTACTTC. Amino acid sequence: CASSHTTGAYEQYF.

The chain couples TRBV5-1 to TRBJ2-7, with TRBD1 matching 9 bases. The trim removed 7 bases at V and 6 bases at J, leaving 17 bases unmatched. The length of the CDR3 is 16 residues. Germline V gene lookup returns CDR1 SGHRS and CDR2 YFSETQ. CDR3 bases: TGCGCCAGCTCTGGTGGAGCCGGGACAGGGAGCGGCGAGCAGTACTTC. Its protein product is CASSGGAGTGSGEQYF.

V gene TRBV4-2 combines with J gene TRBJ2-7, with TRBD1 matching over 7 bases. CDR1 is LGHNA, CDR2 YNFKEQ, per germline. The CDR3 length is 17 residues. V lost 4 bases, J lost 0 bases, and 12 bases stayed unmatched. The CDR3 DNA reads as TGTGCCAGCAGCCCCATCCCCAGGACAGGAAGCTCCTACGAGCAGTACTTC. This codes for CASSPIPRTGSSYEQYF.

The CDR3 is CASSPRTDPGNTIYF. The CDR3 nucleotides read TGTGCCAGCAGCCCCCGGACTGATCCTGGAAACACCATATATTTT. This chain links TRBV5-6 with TRBJ1-3; D unresolved. V dropped 4 bases and J dropped 2 bases, with 13 bases sitting between them. The germline gives CDR1 SGHDT, CDR2 YYEEEE. The CDR3 is 15 residues long.

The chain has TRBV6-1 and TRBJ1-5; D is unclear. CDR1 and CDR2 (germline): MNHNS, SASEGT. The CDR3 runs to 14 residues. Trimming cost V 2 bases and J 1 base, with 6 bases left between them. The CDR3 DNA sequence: TGTGCCAGCAGTGAACCCTGGAGCAATCAGCCCCAGCATTTT. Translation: CASSEPWSNQPQHF.

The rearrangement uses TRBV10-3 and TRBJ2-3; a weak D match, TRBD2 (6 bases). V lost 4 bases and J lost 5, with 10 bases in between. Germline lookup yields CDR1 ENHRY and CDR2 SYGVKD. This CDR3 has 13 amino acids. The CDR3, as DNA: TGTGCCATCAGTGGGACTACGGGAGATACGCAGTATTTT. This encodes CAISGTTGDTQYF.

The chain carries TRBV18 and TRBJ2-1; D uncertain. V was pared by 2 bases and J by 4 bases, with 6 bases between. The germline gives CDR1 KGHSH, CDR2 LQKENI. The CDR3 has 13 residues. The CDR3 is CASSPERYNEQFF. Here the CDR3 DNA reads TGTGCCAGCTCACCAGAGCGATACAATGAGCAGTTCTTC.

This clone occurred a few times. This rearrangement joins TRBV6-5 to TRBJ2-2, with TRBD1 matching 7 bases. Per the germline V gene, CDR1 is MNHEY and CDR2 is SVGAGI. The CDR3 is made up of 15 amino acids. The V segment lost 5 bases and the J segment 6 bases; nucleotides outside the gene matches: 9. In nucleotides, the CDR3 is TGTGCCAGCAGTCCCGGAACAGGGGACGCCGGGGAGCTGTTTTTT. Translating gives CASSPGTGDAGELFF.

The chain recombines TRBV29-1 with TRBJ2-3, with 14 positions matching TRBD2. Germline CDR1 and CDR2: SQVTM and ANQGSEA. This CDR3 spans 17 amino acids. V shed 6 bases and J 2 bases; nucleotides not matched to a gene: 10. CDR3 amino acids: CSVRGTSGSRDTDTQYF. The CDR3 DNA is TGCAGCGTCCGCGGGACTAGCGGGAGTCGGGACACAGATACGCAGTATTTT.

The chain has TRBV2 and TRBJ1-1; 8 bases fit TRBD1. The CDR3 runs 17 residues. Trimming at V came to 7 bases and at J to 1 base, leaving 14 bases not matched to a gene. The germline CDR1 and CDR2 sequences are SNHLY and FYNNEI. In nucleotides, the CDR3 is TGTGCCAGCATTCCCAGCTCAGGGGGCGCCCAGAACACTGAAGCTTTCTTT. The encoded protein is CASIPSSGGAQNTEAFF.

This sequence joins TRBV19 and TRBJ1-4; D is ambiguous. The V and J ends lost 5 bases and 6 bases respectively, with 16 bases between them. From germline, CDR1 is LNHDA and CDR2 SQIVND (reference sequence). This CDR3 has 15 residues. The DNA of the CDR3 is TGTGCCAGTAGTCCCCGGGTAGTCGGGGATGAAAAACTGTTTTTT. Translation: CASSPRVVGDEKLFF.

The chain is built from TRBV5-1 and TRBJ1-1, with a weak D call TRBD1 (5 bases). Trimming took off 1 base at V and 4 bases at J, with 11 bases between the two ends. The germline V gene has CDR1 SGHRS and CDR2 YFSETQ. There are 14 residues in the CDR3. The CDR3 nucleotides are TGCGCCAGCAGCTTGAACCGGGGGACCACTGAAGCTTTCTTT. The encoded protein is CASSLNRGTTEAFF. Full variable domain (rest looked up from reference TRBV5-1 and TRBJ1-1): KAGVTQTPRYLIKTRGQQVTLSCSPISGHRSVSWYQQTPGQGLQFLFEYFSETQRNKGNFPGRFSGRQFSNSRSEMNVSTLELGDSALYLCASSLNRGTTEAFFGQGTRLTVV.

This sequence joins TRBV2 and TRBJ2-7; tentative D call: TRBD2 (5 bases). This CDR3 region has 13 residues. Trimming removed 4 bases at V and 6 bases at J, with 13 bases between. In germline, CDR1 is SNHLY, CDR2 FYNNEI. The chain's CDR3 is CASSVVGNLEQYF. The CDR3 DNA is TGTGCCAGCAGTGTGGTCGGGAATCTCGAGCAGTACTTC.

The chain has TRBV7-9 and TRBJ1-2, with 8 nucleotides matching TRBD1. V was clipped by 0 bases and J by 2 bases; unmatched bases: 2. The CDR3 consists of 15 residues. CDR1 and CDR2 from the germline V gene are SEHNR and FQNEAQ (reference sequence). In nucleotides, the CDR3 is TGTGCCAGCAGCTTAGCTGGACAGGGAAACTATGGCTACACCTTC. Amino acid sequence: CASSLAGQGNYGYTF.

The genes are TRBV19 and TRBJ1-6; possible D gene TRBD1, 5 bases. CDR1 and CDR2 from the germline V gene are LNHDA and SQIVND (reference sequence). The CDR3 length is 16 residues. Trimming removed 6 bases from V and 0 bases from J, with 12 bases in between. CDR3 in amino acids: CASRGDRSSYNSPLHF. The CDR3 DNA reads TGTGCCAGTAGGGGGGACCGGAGCTCCTATAATTCACCCCTCCACTTT. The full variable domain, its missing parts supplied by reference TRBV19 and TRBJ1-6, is DGGITQSPKYLFRKEGQNVTLSCEQNLNHDAMYWYRQDPGQGLRLIYYSQIVNDFQKGDIAEGYSVSREKKESFPLTVTSAQKNPTAFYLCASRGDRSSYNSPLHFGNGTRLTVT.

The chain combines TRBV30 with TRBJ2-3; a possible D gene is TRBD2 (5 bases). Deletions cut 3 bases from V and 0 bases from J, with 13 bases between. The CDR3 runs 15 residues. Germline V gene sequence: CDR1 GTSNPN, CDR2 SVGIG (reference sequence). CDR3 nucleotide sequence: TGTGCCTGGAGGGACTCCCACCTAAGCACAGATACGCAGTATTTT. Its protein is CAWRDSHLSTDTQYF.

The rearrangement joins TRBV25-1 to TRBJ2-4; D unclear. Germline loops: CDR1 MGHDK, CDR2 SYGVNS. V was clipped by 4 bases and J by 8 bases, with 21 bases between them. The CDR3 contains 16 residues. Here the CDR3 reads CASSGTRGRILDIQYF. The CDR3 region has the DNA TGTGCCAGCAGTGGGACCAGAGGTAGGATTTTGGACATTCAGTACTTC.

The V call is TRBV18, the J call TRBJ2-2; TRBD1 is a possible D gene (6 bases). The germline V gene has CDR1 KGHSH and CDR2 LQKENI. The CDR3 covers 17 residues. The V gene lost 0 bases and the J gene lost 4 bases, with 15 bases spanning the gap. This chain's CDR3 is CASSPPASGGGTGELFF. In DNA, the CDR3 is TGTGCCAGCTCACCACCGGCCTCTGGGGGCGGCACCGGGGAGCTGTTTTTT.

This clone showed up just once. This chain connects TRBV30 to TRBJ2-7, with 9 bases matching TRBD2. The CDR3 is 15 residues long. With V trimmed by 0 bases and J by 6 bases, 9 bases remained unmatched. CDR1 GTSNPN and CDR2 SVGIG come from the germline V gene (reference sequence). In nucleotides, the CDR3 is TGTGCCTGGAGTGTACGGGGCGGGAGGGCCCGCGAGCAGTACTTC. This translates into CAWSVRGGRAREQYF.